This T cell receptor (beta chain) appears in the sequencing data of a study of blood T cell repertoires in COVID-19. The overall study: The United States, Italy and Spain were the sources of the acute and convalescent COVID-19 samples. From T cells, B-cell-depleted T cells, or PBMCs came the material, which was cDNA or gDNA.

In the original workflow: From reference gene primer amplification, estimates of nucleated cell counts were derived. Sequenced by immunoSEQ multiplex PCR; TCRdb stores in-frame clones only, minus some. V and J calls plus clone size are reproduced from that table; the DNA served to infer D and trimming. The sample lists under 300,000 clones, more than 80% occurring once. Trimming removed 4 bases from V and 3 bases from J, with 25 bases in between. The CDR3 runs 19 residues. The V gene's germline CDR1 is LGHNT and CDR2 FRNRAP. The sample comprised peripheral blood. The V and J genes are TRBV12-5 and TRBJ1-5, with TRBD1 as a possible D gene (6 bases). The sequence was collected from a woman in her forties with acute or convalescent COVID-19. CDR3 bases: TGTGCTAGTGGTTCCAAAACCCTGCTGGGGGCCGAATCCAATCAGCCCCAGCATTTT. Amino acid sequence: CASGSKTLLGAESNQPQHF.